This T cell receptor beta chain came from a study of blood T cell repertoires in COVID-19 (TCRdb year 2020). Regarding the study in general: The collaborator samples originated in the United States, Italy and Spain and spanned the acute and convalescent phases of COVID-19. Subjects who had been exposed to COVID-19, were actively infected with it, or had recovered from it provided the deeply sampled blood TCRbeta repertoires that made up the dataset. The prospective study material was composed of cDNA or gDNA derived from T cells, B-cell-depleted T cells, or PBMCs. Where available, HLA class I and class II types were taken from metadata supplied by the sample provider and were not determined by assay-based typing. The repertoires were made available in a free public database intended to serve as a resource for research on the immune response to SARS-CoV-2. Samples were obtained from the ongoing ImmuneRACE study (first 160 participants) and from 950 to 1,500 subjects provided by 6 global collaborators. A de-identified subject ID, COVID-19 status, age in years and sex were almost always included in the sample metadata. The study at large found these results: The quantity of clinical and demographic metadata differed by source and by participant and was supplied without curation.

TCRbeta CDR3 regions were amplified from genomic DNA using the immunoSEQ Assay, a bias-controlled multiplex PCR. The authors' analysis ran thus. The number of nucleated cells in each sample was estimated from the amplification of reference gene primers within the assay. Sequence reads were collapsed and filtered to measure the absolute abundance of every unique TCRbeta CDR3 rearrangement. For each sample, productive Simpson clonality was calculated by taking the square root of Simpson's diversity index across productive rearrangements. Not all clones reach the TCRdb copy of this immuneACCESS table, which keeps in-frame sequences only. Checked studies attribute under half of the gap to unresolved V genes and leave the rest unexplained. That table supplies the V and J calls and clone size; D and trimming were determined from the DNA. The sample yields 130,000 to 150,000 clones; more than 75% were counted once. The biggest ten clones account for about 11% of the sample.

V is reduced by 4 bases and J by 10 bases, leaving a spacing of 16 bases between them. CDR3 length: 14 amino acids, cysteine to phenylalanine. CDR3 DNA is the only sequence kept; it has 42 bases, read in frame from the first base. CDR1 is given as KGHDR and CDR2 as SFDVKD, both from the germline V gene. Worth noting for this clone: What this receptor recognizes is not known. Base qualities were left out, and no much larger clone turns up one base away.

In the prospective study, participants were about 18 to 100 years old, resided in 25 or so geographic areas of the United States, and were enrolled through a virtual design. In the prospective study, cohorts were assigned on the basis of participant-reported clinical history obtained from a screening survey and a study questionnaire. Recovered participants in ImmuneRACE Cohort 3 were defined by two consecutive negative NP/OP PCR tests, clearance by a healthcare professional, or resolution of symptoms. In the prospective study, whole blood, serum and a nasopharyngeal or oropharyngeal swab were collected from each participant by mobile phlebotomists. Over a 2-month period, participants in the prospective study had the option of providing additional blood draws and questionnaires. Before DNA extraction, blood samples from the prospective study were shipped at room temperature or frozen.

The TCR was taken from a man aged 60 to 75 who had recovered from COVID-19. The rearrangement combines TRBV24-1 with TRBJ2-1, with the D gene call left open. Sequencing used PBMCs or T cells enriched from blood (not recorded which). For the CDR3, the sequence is CATSEAPGIREQFF. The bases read TGTGCCACCAGTGAAGCCCCAGGTATCAGGGAGCAGTTCTTC.